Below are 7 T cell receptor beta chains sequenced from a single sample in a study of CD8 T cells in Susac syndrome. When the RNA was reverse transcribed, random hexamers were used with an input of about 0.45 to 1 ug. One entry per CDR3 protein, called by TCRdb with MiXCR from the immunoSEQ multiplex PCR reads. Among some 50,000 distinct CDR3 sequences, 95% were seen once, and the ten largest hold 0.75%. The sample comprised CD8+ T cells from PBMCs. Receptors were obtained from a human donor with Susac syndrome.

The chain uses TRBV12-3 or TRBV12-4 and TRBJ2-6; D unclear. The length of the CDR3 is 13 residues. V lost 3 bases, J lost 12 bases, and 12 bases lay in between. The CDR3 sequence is CASSFDPSGVLTF. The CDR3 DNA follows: TGTGCCAGCAGTTTTGACCCGTCCGGCGTCCTGACTTTC.

CDR3 residues: CASSRYPPETQYF. CDR3 nucleotides: TGTGCCAGCAGCCGGTACCCCCCCGAGACCCAGTACTTC. The gene calls are TRBV27 and TRBJ2-5; D is undetermined. CDR3 length: 13 amino acids. Trimming removed 6 bases at V and 5 bases at J, with 13 bases between. Germline V gene data show CDR1 as MNHEY and CDR2 as SMNVEV (reference sequence).

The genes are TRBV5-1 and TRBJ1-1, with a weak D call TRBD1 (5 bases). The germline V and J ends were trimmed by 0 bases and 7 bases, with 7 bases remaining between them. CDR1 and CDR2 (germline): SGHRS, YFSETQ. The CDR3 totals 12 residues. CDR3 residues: CASSLGDSEAFF. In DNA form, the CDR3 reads TGCGCCAGCAGCTTGGGCGACAGTGAAGCTTTCTTT.

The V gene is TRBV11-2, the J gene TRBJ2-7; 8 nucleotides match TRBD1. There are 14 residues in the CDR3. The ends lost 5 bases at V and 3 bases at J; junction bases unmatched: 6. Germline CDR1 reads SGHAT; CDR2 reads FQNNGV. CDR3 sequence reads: CASSRTGRDYEQYF. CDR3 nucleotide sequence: TGTGCCAGCAGCCGGACAGGGAGAGACTACGAGCAGTACTTC.

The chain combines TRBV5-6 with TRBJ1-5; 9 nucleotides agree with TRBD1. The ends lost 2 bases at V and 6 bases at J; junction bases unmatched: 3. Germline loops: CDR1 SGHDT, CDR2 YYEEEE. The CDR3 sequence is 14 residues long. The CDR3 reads CASSFWTGAQPQHF. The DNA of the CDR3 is TGTGCCAGCAGCTTTTGGACAGGGGCTCAGCCCCAGCATTTT. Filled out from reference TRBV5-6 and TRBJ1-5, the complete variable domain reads DAGVTQSPTHLIKTRGQQVTLRCSPKSGHDTVSWYQQALGQGPQFIFQYYEEEERQRGNFPDRFSGHQFPNYSSELNVNALLLGDSALYLCASSFWTGAQPQHFGDGTRLSIL.

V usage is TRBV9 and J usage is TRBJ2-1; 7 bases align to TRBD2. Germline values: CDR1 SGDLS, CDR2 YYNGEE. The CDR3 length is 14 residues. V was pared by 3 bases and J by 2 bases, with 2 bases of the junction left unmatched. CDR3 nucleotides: TGTGCCAGCAGCGCTGCGGGGGCCTACAATGAGCAGTTCTTC. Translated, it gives CASSAAGAYNEQFF.

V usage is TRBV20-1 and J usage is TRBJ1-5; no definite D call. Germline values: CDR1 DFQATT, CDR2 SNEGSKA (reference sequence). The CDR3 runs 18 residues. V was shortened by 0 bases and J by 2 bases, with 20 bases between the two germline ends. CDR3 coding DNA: TGCAGTGCTAGAGATTTACAGCGGGGAAGAAGGCGCAATCAGCCCCAGCATTTT. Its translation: CSARDLQRGRRRNQPQHF.